This record covers a single T cell receptor (beta chain). Uncontrolled infection, other autoimmune disease, pregnancy or lactation led to exclusion. The PBMCs had their origin in 7.5 to 10 ml of fresh peripheral blood. The investigators amplified TCR beta CDR3 regions from RNA transcripts. First-round RT-PCR targeting the TCR CDR3 was performed with the HTBI primer set. Each CDR3 protein is one row after TCRdb ran MiXCR on the multiplex PCR reads. The sample lists about 400,000 distinct CDR3 sequences, roughly an eighth seen once, with about 5% in the top ten. The data were obtained in a study of T cells in Graves' hyperthyroidism and ophthalmopathy. The CDR3 extends over 14 amino acids. CDR1 is LNHDA and CDR2 is SQIVND in the germline V gene (reference sequence). The V and J ends lost 0 bases and 8 bases respectively, with 14 bases between them.

This clonotype was sampled from a woman between 18 and 29 years old with Graves' hyperthyroidism. Sequenced material: blood. The chain uses TRBV19 and TRBJ2-7; D is tentatively TRBD1 or TRBD2 (5 bases each). CDR3 coding DNA: TGTGCCAGTAGTATAGATCGGGGCGCTACGAAGCAGTACTTC. This translates into CASSIDRGATKQYF.